Following are 8 T cell receptor beta chains from one sample sequenced in a study of blood T cell repertoires in COVID-19. Clones were sequenced by immunoSEQ multiplex PCR, and TCRdb holds only the in-frame ones, with some missing. The sample yields some 60,000 clones, about four fifths seen once. The sequenced sample consisted of peripheral blood. The receptors stem from a woman older than 75 with acute or convalescent COVID-19.

The rearrangement uses TRBV6-4 and TRBJ2-1, with 9 bases matching TRBD2. J gave up 7 bases and V 8 bases, and 9 bases lay outside the gene matches. The V gene's germline CDR1 is MRHNA and CDR2 SNTAGT. The CDR3 totals 14 residues. The CDR3 bases are TGTGCCAGCTCTACCGGGACTAGCCCGAATGAGCAGTTCTTC. It is translated as CASSTGTSPNEQFF.

The chain combines TRBV15 with TRBJ1-3; D is perhaps TRBD1 (5 bases). V dropped 0 bases and J dropped 3 bases, with 9 bases sitting between them. CDR1 and CDR2 from the germline V gene are LNHNV and YYDKDF (reference sequence). There are 15 residues in the CDR3. Written as DNA, the CDR3 is TGTGCCACCAGCAGAGATGCGGGGGGTGGAAACACCATATATTTT. This sequence encodes CATSRDAGGGNTIYF.

This chain uses TRBV7-2 with TRBJ1-3, with no clear D. V was pared by 5 bases and J by 0 bases, with 14 bases between. The germline V gene encodes CDR1 SGHTA and CDR2 FQGNSA. The CDR3 runs to 16 residues. The CDR3 spells CASSPDGQVSGNTIYF. For the CDR3, the DNA is TGTGCCAGCAGCCCCGACGGCCAGGTCTCTGGAAACACCATATATTTT.

The V gene is TRBV11-2, the J gene TRBJ2-1; TRBD2 matches at 7 bases. The CDR3 runs to 19 residues. CDR1 and CDR2 (germline): SGHAT, FQNNGV. V was pared by 5 bases and J by 0 bases, with 16 bases of the junction left unmatched. The DNA for the CDR3 is TGTGCCAGCAGCCGATCTGGCTTTAGCGGGCGGACCTCCTACAATGAGCAGTTCTTC. It translates to CASSRSGFSGRTSYNEQFF.

The chain recombines TRBV6-5 with TRBJ2-1; the match to TRBD1 covers 7 bases. The length of the CDR3 is 14 residues. The junction had 2 bases not matched to a gene; V was cut back by 3 bases and J by 3 bases. The V gene's germline CDR1 is MNHEY and CDR2 SVGAGI. This CDR3 reads CASSYRTGYNEQFF. The CDR3 DNA follows: TGTGCCAGCAGTTATAGGACAGGCTACAATGAGCAGTTCTTC.

This clone was seen a few times. The chain links TRBV12-5 to TRBJ1-1, with D possibly TRBD1 on 5 matching bases. Germline CDR1 is LGHNT and CDR2 is FRNRAP. Trimming shortened V by 6 bases and J by 8 bases, and 16 bases separated the two germline ends. The CDR3 runs to 13 residues. The CDR3 DNA reads as TGTGCTAGTGGCCGTCGACAGTTTACCGAAGCTTTCTTT. This encodes CASGRRQFTEAFF. Together with reference TRBV12-5 and TRBJ1-1, the CDR3 gives the full variable domain: DARVTQTPRHKVTEMGQEVTMRCQPILGHNTVFWYRQTMMQGLELLAYFRNRAPLDDSGMPKDRFSAEMPDATLATLKIQPSEPRDSAVYFCASGRRQFTEAFFGQGTRLTVV.

This chain connects TRBV28 to TRBJ1-2, with D unclear. Trimming removed 5 bases from V and 7 bases from J, with 14 bases in between. The CDR3 totals 13 residues. Per germline, CDR1 MDHEN and CDR2 SYDVKM. The CDR3 DNA reads as TGTGCCAGCAGTCCCCTGGTGAGGTTTGGCTACACCTTC. This translates into CASSPLVRFGYTF.

As concerns this clone: A read error may account for a junction end that differs from germline. The chain couples TRBV28 to TRBJ2-3, with TRBD1 matching 9 bases. CDR1 is MDHEN, CDR2 SYDVKM, per germline. This CDR3 region has 16 residues. The CDR3 is CARSYPQGAVADTQYF. CDR3 nucleotides: TGTGCCAGGAGTTACCCACAGGGGGCGGTCGCAGATACGCAGTATTTT.